Described below is a single T cell receptor (beta chain) sequence and its context. No antigen is known for it. The sample belongs to a study of OX40 agonist ivuxolimab in advanced cancers. Study-level information: Three patients showed partial responses: one hepatocellular carcinoma and two cutaneous melanoma cases.

With V trimmed by 1 base and J by 4 bases, 8 bases remained unmatched. Germline CDR1 and CDR2: SGHVS and FNYEAQ. The CDR3 is made up of 17 amino acids. Study-wide results and caveats: CD4+ and CD8+ T cells in blood underwent clonal expansion by week 6 at 0.1 to 3.0 mg/kg. More expanded clones were found, on average, in CD8+ than in CD4+ T cells.

Profiling relied on immunoSEQ multiplex PCR, and the TCRdb table lists in-frame clones only, not all of them. The sample includes about 100,000 clones, over 75% of them seen just once. This chain joins TRBV7-6 and TRBJ2-7; 12 bases are shared with TRBD2. The specimen was CD4+ or CD8+ T cells sorted from blood, collected in a trial of the OX40 agonist ivuxolimab. This TCR was recovered from an adult with an advanced solid tumor such as melanoma, head and neck, liver or kidney cancer. The chain's CDR3 is CASSLGLGTSGYYEQYF. The CDR3 coding sequence is TGTGCCAGCAGCTTAGGGTTGGGGACTAGCGGGTATTACGAGCAGTACTTC.